One and the same sample provided the 23 T cell receptor beta chains below, sequenced in a study of a mutant IDH1 vaccine in newly diagnosed glioma listed by TCRdb under 2021. These receptors' antigens are unknown. The time point label, as the study defines it: week 35, safety follow-up. Each vaccine dose was 300 ug of a 20-mer mutant IDH1 peptide in Montanide, given subcutaneously with topical imiquimod. The method was the immunoSEQ multiplex PCR assay. This is the immuneACCESS table as TCRdb keeps it, with only in-frame sequences that have V and J called. A part of the clones is gone; compared with another copy, unresolved V genes explain less than half, and the rest is unexplained. The sample table lists approximately 50,000 clones, approximately 87% of them with a count of one. The ten largest clones add up to around 1.6% of the sample. Sequenced here: PBMCs, sampled from a glioma patient whose treatment included an IDH1 peptide vaccine. These TCRs come from a man in his forties with glioma.

The chain has TRBV7-8 and TRBJ1-2; D ambiguous. Germline V gene data show CDR1 as SGHVS and CDR2 as FQNEAQ. V was cut by 1 base and J by 0 bases, with 6 bases left in between. This CDR3 contains 14 residues. CDR3 in DNA: TGTGCCAGCAGCTTAGATGAAACTAACTATGGCTACACCTTC. As protein: CASSLDETNYGYTF.

The chain is built from TRBV7-9 and TRBJ2-7; 7 bases map to TRBD2. There are 13 residues in the CDR3. J lost 4 bases, V lost 7 bases, and 7 bases had no gene match. Germline V gene sequence: CDR1 SEHNR, CDR2 FQNEAQ (reference sequence). Here the CDR3 DNA reads TGTGCCAGCAACAACATGGGGGGGTACGAGCAGTACTTC. Translated, it gives CASNNMGGYEQYF. Combining the CDR3 with reference TRBV7-9 and TRBJ2-7 gives the whole variable domain DTGVSQNPRHKITKRGQNVTFRCDPISEHNRLYWYRQTLGQGPEFLTYFQNEAQLEKSRLLSDRFSAERPKGSFSTLEIQRTEQGDSAMYLCASNNMGGYEQYFGPGTRLTVT.

This chain links TRBV13 with TRBJ1-2, with no clear D. Germline assignment: CDR1 PRHDT and CDR2 FYEKMQ (reference sequence). The length of the CDR3 is 13 residues. Trimming took off 2 bases at V and 7 bases at J, with 11 bases between the two ends. The CDR3, as DNA: TGTGCCAGCAGCTTACCGGGATTGGGTGGCTACACCTTC. Protein sequence: CASSLPGLGGYTF.

The rearrangement links TRBV9 to TRBJ1-3; the D gene is possibly TRBD1 (6 bases). This CDR3 spans 17 amino acids. The V gene's germline CDR1 is SGDLS and CDR2 YYNGEE. Trimming removed 3 bases from V and 0 bases from J, with 16 bases in between. As DNA, the CDR3 is TGTGCCAGCAGCGCCCCGGGACAATCAAGCTCTGGAAACACCATATATTTT. Its translation is CASSAPGQSSSGNTIYF.

The chain employs TRBV6-1 and TRBJ2-5; D might be TRBD2 (7 bases). The V gene lost 7 bases and the J gene lost 5 bases, with 20 bases spanning the gap. The CDR3 has 15 amino acids. Germline CDR1 and CDR2: MNHNS and SASEGT. CDR3 loop: CASIVGEGGGETQYF. CDR3 coding DNA: TGTGCCAGCATCGTAGGTGAGGGCGGGGGCGAGACCCAGTACTTC.

The rearrangement joins TRBV4-2 to TRBJ2-3; 8 nucleotides align to TRBD2. Germline CDR1 reads LGHNA; CDR2 reads YNFKEQ. This CDR3 region has 20 residues. V was pared by 0 bases and J by 1 base, with 15 bases of the junction left unmatched. CDR3 sequence (DNA): TGTGCCAGCAGCCAAGATCAGGGGACCGGGAGGGTATCCGGCACAGATACGCAGTATTTT. This encodes CASSQDQGTGRVSGTDTQYF.

The chain is built from TRBV5-1 and TRBJ2-1, with 12 bases matching TRBD1. Germline lookup yields CDR1 SGHRS and CDR2 YFSETQ. V was pared by 5 bases and J by 4 bases, with 1 base of the junction left unmatched. The CDR3 extends over 14 amino acids. The CDR3 DNA reads TGCGCCAGCAGGGGACAGGGGGCGTACAATGAGCAGTTCTTC. Residues: CASRGQGAYNEQFF.

The chain combines TRBV6-6 with TRBJ2-2; 7 bases agree with TRBD1. With V trimmed by 6 bases and J by 6 bases, 10 bases remained unmatched. The CDR3 totals 15 residues. Germline V gene data show CDR1 as MNHNY and CDR2 as SVGAGI (reference sequence). The CDR3 region is CASSTLPGGAGELFF. The DNA of the CDR3 is TGTGCCAGCAGCACCCTCCCAGGGGGAGCCGGGGAGCTGTTTTTT.

V and J are TRBV19 and TRBJ2-2; 7 nucleotides line up with TRBD2. With V trimmed by 7 bases and J by 0 bases, 5 bases remained unmatched. Germline loops: CDR1 LNHDA, CDR2 SQIVND (reference sequence). The CDR3 loop spans 15 amino acids. CDR3 loop: CASMLAGTNTGELFF. CDR3 DNA: TGTGCCAGTATGTTAGCGGGCACGAACACCGGGGAGCTGTTTTTT. Full variable domain (rest looked up from reference TRBV19 and TRBJ2-2): DGGITQSPKYLFRKEGQNVTLSCEQNLNHDAMYWYRQDPGQGLRLIYYSQIVNDFQKGDIAEGYSVSREKKESFPLTVTSAQKNPTAFYLCASMLAGTNTGELFFGEGSRLTVL.

This clone was seen once. The chain recombines TRBV9 with TRBJ2-2; tentatively, D is TRBD1 (5 bases). The CDR3 runs to 16 residues. The V end was cut by 0 bases, the J end by 4 bases, with 13 bases between. The germline V gene encodes CDR1 SGDLS and CDR2 YYNGEE. In nucleotides, the CDR3 is TGTGCCAGCAGCGTAGTAGGTCAGGGTCCCACCGGGGAGCTGTTTTTT. Its protein product is CASSVVGQGPTGELFF. The entire variable domain, with the rest obtained from reference TRBV9 and TRBJ2-2, is as follows: DSGVTQTPKHLITATGQRVTLRCSPRSGDLSVYWYQQSLDQGLQFLIQYYNGEERAKGNILERFSAQQFPDLHSELNLSSLELGDSALYFCASSVVGQGPTGELFFGEGSRLTVL.

The chain couples TRBV21-1 to TRBJ1-2. TRBV21-1 is a known pseudogene. CDR3 length: 15 residues. The CDR3 coding sequence is TGTGCCAGCACCCCGAGGGAGGGGGGGATCTATGGCTACACCTTC. Translation: CASTPREGGIYGYTF.

The sample holds one count of this clone. This rearrangement joins TRBV6-1 to TRBJ1-2, with 7 bases that match TRBD1. Germline CDR1 is MNHNS and CDR2 is SASEGT. Unmatched junction bases numbered 12, after V lost 6 bases and J lost 8 bases. The CDR3 length is 14 residues. CDR3 DNA: TGTGCCAGCAGGGAGATTACAGGGGTAGGAGGCTACACCTTC. Amino acid sequence: CASREITGVGGYTF.

The chain is built from TRBV5-6 and TRBJ2-5; a weak D match, TRBD2 (5 bases). This CDR3 has 14 amino acids. The germline V gene encodes CDR1 SGHDT and CDR2 YYEEEE. Trimming cost V 4 bases and J 5 bases, with 15 bases left between them. CDR3 loop: CASSHAGLPETQYF. In nucleotides, the CDR3 is TGTGCCAGCAGCCACGCCGGACTGCCGGAGACCCAGTACTTC.

This clone has just one count. This chain joins TRBV7-9 and TRBJ2-3; no clear D. CDR1 and CDR2 (germline): SEHNR, FQNEAQ (reference sequence). The CDR3 extends over 12 amino acids. V was pared by 5 bases and J by 2 bases, with 5 bases between. CDR3 residues: CASSTATDTQYF. The CDR3 region has the DNA TGTGCCAGCAGCACGGCCACAGATACGCAGTATTTT.

This clone was found once. The V and J genes are TRBV18 and TRBJ2-3; the D gene is possibly TRBD2 (6 bases). Per the germline V gene, CDR1 is KGHSH and CDR2 is LQKENI. V shed 5 bases and J shed 3 bases, with 15 bases lying between them. The CDR3 covers 15 residues. The CDR3 coding sequence is TGTGCCAGCTCAATGCGGGGCGCTTCGACAGATACGCAGTATTTT. Its translation is CASSMRGASTDTQYF.

In DNA, the CDR3 is TGTGCCAGCAGTTACAATGTGGGTAGGGGATACAATGAGCAGTTCTTC. Translated: CASSYNVGRGYNEQFF. The chain joins TRBV6-5 to TRBJ2-1; weak D call: TRBD1 (5 bases). Germline V gives CDR1 MNHEY, CDR2 SVGAGI. The CDR3 extends over 16 amino acids. V shed 2 bases and J shed 4 bases, with 15 bases lying between them.

The chain joins TRBV19 to TRBJ1-5, with 7 bases that match TRBD1. CDR3 length: 12 residues. The germline V gene encodes CDR1 LNHDA and CDR2 SQIVND (reference sequence). V lost 5 bases to trimming and J lost 9 bases; unmatched junction nucleotides: 4. DNA for the CDR3: TGTGCCAGTAGTGAGGGGGCCTCGCCCCAGCATTTT. Translating gives CASSEGASPQHF.

The V and J genes are TRBV6-6 and TRBJ1-1; no clear D. Germline CDR1 is MNHNY and CDR2 is SVGAGI (reference sequence). CDR3 length: 13 residues. V was shortened by 11 bases and J by 1 base, with 14 bases between the two germline ends. The chain's CDR3 is CASSPRGNTEAFF. Here the CDR3 DNA reads TGTGCCTCCAGTCCCCGGGGGAACACTGAAGCTTTCTTT.

The chain employs TRBV5-1 and TRBJ2-6; D might be TRBD2 (7 bases). There are 18 residues in the CDR3. Germline lookup yields CDR1 SGHRS and CDR2 YFSETQ. V lost 2 bases, J lost 4 bases, and 19 bases lay in between. The CDR3 sequence: CASSFWRAGATGANVLTF. CDR3 coding DNA: TGCGCCAGCAGCTTTTGGCGGGCGGGGGCGACCGGGGCCAACGTCCTGACTTTC.

This chain links TRBV6-6 with TRBJ2-1; D unresolved. CDR1 and CDR2 (germline): MNHNY, SVGAGI (reference sequence). There are 14 residues in the CDR3. The ends were cut back, 5 bases at V and 4 bases at J, with 12 bases in the middle. The CDR3 DNA sequence: TGTGCCAGCAGTATGCCCGGACCTTACAATGAGCAGTTCTTC. It specifies CASSMPGPYNEQFF.

The chain couples TRBV6-1 to TRBJ1-2; D unresolved. Trimming shortened V by 0 bases and J by 8 bases, and 34 bases separated the two germline ends. This CDR3 region has 21 residues. CDR1 MNHNS and CDR2 SASEGT come from the germline V gene. The CDR3 nucleotides are TGTGCCAGCAGTGAAGCGGTTGGGGATTCCCCCTGGGCCGTACGAGGCGGAGGCTACACCTTC. Translated, it gives CASSEAVGDSPWAVRGGGYTF.

The sample holds one count of this clone. The chain links TRBV5-4 to TRBJ2-2; 7 bases are a match to TRBD1. This CDR3 is 16 amino acids long. With V trimmed by 0 bases and J by 8 bases, 10 bases remained unmatched. Per germline, CDR1 SGHNT and CDR2 YYREEE (reference sequence). CDR3 protein: CASSLGLAGGYGELFF. CDR3 bases: TGTGCCAGCAGCTTGGGTCTGGCAGGGGGTTATGGGGAGCTGTTTTTT.

V and J are TRBV10-3 and TRBJ2-1, with 8 nucleotides matching TRBD2. Germline CDR1 is ENHRY and CDR2 is SYGVKD. This CDR3 spans 17 amino acids. The junction had 8 bases not matched to a gene; V was cut back by 0 bases and J by 4 bases. Here the CDR3 reads CAISESNLLAEYNEQFF. The CDR3 region has the DNA TGTGCCATCAGTGAGTCGAATTTACTAGCGGAGTACAATGAGCAGTTCTTC.